Below, one T cell receptor beta chain is given with its context. The CDR3 has 14 amino acids. Germline loops: CDR1 MNHEY, CDR2 SVGAGI. V lost 2 bases and J lost 7, with 14 bases in between. This specimen comes from a study of blood T cell repertoires in COVID-19. This table comes from immunoSEQ multiplex PCR, and its TCRdb copy is limited to in-frame clones, with some not included. Here the sample spans about 210,000 clones, 75% to 85% being singletons. This TCR was recovered from a man aged 50 to 59 with active or convalescent COVID-19. The J gene is TRBJ1-2, the V gene TRBV6-5; D is undetermined. Sequencing input: peripheral blood. Written as DNA, the CDR3 is TGTGCCAGCAGTTACCCGCCCGAGGAAGGTGGCTACACCTTC. It is translated as CASSYPPEEGGYTF.